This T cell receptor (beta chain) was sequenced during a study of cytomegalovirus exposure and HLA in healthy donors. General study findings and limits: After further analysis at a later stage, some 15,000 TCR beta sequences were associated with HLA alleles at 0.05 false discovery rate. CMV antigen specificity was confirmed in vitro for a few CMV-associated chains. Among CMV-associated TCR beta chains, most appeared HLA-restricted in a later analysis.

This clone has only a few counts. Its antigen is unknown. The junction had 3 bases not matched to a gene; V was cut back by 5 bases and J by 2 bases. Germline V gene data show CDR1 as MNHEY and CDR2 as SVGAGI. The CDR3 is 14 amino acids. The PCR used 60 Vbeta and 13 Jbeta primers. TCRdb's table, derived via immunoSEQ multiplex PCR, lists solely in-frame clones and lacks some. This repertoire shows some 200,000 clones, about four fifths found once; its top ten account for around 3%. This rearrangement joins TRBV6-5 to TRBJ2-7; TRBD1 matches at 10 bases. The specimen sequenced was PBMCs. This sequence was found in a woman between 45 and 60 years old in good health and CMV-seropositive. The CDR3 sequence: CASSRTGGTYEQYF. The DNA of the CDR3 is TGTGCCAGCAGTCGGACAGGGGGAACCTACGAGCAGTACTTC.